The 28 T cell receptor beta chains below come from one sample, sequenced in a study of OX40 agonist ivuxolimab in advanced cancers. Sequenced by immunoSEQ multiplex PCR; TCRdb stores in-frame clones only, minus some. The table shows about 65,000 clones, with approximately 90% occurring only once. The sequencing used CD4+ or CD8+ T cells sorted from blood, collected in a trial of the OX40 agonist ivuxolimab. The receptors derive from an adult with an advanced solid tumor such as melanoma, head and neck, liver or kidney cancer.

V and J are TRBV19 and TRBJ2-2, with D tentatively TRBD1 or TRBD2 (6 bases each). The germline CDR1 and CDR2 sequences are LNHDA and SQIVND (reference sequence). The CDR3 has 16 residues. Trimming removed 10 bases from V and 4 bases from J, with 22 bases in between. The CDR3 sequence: CATTRGGATVTGELFF. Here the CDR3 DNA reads TGTGCCACCACCAGGGGCGGGGCGACAGTCACCGGGGAGCTGTTTTTT.

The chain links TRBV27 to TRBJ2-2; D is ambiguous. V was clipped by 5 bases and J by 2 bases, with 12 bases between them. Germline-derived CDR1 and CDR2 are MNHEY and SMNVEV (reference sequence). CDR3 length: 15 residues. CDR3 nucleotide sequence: TGTGCCAGCAGTCCAGGACGGGCCAACACCGGGGAGCTGTTTTTT. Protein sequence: CASSPGRANTGELFF.

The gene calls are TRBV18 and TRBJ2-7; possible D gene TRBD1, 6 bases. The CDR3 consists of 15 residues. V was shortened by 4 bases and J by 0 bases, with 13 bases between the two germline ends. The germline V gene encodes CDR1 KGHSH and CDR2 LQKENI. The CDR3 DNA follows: TGTGCCAGCTCACGCCGGGACAAGAGCTCCTACGAGCAGTACTTC. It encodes CASSRRDKSSYEQYF.

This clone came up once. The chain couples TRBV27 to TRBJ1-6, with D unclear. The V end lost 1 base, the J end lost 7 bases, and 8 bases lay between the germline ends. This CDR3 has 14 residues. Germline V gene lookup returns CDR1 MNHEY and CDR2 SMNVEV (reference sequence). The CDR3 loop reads CASSLWVENSPLHF. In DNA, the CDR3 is TGTGCCAGCAGTTTATGGGTCGAGAATTCACCCCTCCACTTT.

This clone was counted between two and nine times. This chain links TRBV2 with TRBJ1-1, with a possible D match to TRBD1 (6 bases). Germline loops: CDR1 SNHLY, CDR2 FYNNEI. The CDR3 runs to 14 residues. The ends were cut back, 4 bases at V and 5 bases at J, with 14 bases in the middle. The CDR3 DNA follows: TGTGCCAGCAGTGGGGGAGAAGGGGGAACTGAAGCTTTCTTT. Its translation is CASSGGEGGTEAFF.

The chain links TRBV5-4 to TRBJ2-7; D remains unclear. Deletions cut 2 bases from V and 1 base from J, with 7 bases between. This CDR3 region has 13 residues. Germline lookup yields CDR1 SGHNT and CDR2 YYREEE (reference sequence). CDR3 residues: CASSLSHSYEQYF. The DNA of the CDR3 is TGTGCCAGCAGCTTAAGCCATTCCTACGAGCAGTACTTC.

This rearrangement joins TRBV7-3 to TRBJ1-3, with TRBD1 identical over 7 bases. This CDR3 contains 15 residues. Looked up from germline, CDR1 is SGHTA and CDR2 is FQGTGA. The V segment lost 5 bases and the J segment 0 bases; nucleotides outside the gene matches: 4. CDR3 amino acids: CASSRDSSSGNTIYF. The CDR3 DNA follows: TGTGCCAGCAGCCGGGACAGCTCCTCTGGAAACACCATATATTTT.

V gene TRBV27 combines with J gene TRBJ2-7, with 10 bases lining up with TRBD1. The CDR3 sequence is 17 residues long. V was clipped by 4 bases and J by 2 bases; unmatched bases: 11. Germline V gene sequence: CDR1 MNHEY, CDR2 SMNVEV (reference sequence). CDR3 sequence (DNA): TGTGCCAGCAGTTCCCGGGACCCGGGACAGGGGACCTACGAGCAGTACTTC. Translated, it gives CASSSRDPGQGTYEQYF.

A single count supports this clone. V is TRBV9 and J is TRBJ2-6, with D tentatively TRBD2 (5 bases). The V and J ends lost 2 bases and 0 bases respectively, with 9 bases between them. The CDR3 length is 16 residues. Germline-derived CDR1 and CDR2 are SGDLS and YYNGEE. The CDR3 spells CASSVGRDSGANVLTF. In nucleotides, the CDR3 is TGTGCCAGCAGCGTCGGACGGGACTCTGGGGCCAACGTCCTGACTTTC. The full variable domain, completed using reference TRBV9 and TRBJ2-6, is DSGVTQTPKHLITATGQRVTLRCSPRSGDLSVYWYQQSLDQGLQFLIQYYNGEERAKGNILERFSAQQFPDLHSELNLSSLELGDSALYFCASSVGRDSGANVLTFGAGSRLTVL.

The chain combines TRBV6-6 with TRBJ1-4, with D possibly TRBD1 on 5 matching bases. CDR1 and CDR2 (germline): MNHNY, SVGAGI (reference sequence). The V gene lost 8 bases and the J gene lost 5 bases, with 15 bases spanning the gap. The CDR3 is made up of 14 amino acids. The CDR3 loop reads CASYEGTLNEKLFF. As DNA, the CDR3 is TGTGCCAGCTACGAAGGGACTTTAAATGAAAAACTGTTTTTT.

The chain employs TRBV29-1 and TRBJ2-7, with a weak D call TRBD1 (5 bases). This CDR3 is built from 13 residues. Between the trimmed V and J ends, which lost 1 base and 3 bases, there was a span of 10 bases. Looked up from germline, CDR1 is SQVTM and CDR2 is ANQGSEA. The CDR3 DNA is TGCAGCGTTGAAGGGCAGGGCTTCTACGAGCAGTACTTC. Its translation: CSVEGQGFYEQYF.

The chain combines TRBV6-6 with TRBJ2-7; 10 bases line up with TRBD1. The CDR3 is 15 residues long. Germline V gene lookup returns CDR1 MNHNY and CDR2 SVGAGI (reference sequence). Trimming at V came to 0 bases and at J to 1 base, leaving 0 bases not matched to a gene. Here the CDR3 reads CASSYSGQGSYEQYF. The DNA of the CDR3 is TGTGCCAGCAGTTACTCGGGACAGGGGTCCTACGAGCAGTACTTC.

The DNA for the CDR3 is TGTGCCAGCAGTTCCCGGGACAGGGTCTACCAGGAGCTGTTTTTT. Encoded protein: CASSSRDRVYQELFF. V and J are TRBV6-5 and TRBJ2-2, with TRBD1 matching 9 bases. V trimming: 4 bases; J trimming: 10 bases; junction bases outside the gene matches: 10. Germline V gene data show CDR1 as MNHEY and CDR2 as SVGAGI. The CDR3 spans 15 residues.

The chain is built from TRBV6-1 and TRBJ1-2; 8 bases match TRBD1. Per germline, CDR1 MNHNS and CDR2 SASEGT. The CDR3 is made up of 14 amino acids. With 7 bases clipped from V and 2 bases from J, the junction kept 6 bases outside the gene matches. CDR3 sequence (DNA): TGTGCCAGCAAGTTCCAGGGGGCCAACTATGGCTACACCTTC. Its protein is CASKFQGANYGYTF.

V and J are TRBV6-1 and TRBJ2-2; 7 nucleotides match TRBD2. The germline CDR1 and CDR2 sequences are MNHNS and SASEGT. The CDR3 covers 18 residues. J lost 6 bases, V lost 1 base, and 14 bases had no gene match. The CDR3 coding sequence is TGTGCCAGCAGTGAAGAGCTAATTGGCGGGGGTTTATCCGGGGAGCTGTTTTTT. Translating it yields CASSEELIGGGLSGELFF.

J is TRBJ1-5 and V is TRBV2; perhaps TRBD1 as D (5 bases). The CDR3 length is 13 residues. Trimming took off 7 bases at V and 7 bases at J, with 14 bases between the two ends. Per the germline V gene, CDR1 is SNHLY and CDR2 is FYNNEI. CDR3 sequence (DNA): TGTGCCAGCACCCGGGACCTCAGCCAGCCCCAGCATTTT. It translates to CASTRDLSQPQHF.

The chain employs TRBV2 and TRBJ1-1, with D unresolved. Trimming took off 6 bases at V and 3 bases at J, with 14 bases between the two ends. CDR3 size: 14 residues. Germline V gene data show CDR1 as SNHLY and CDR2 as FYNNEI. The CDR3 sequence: CASRSLAWDTEAFF. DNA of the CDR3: TGTGCCAGCAGGAGTTTGGCGTGGGACACTGAAGCTTTCTTT.

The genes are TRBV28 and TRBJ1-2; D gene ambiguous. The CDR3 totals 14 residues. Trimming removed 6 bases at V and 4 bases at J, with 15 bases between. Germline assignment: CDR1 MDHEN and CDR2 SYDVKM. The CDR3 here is CASSSDGRVYGYTF. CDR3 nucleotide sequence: TGTGCCAGCAGCTCGGACGGGAGGGTCTATGGCTACACCTTC.

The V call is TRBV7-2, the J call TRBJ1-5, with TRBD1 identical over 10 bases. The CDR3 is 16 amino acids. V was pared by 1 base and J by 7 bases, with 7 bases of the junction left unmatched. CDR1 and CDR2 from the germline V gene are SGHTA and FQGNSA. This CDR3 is CASSLGPGTGVQPQHF. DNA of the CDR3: TGTGCCAGCAGCTTAGGTCCCGGGACAGGGGTCCAGCCCCAGCATTTT.

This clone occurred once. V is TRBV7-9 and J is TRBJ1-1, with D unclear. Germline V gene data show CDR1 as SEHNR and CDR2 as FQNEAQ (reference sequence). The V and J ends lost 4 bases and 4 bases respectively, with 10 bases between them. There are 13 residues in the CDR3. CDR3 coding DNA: TGTGCCAGCAGCTGGTGGGAGGCCACTGAAGCTTTCTTT. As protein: CASSWWEATEAFF.

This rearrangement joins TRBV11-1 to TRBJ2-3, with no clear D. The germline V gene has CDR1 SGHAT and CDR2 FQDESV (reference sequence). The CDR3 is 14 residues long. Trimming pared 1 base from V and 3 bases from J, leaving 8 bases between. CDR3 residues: CASSLEEETDTQYF. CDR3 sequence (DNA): TGTGCCAGCAGCTTAGAAGAGGAGACAGATACGCAGTATTTT.

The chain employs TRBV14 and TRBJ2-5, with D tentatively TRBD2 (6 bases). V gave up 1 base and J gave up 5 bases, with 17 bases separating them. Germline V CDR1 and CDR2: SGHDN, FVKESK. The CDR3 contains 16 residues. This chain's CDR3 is CASSQVADGGWETQYF. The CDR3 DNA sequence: TGTGCCAGCAGCCAAGTAGCCGACGGGGGTTGGGAGACCCAGTACTTC.

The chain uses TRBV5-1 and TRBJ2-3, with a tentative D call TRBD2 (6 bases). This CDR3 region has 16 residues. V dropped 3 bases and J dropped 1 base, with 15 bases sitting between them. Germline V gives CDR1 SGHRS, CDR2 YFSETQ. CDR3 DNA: TGCGCCAGCAGCTCGGAGTTGGCGGGGCGCACAGATACGCAGTATTTT. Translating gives CASSSELAGRTDTQYF.

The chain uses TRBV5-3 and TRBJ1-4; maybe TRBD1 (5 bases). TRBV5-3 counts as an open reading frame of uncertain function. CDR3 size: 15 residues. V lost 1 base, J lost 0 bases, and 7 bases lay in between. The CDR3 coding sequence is TGTGCCAGAAGCTTGTGGACAACAACTAATGAAAAACTGTTTTTT. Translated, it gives CARSLWTTTNEKLFF.

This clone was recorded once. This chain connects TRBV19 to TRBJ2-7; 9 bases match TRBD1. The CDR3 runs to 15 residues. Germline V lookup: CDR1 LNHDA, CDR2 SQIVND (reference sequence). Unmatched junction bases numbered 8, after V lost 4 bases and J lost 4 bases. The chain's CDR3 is CASSKYGQGTYEQYF. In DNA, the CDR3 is TGTGCCAGTAGTAAATACGGACAGGGGACATACGAGCAGTACTTC.

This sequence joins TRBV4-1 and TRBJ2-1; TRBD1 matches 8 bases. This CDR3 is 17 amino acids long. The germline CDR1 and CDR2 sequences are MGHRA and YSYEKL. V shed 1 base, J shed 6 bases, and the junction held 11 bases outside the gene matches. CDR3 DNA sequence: TGCGCCAGCAGCCAAGGACCACGAGGACAGGGAGGCAATGAGCAGTTCTTC. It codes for CASSQGPRGQGGNEQFF.

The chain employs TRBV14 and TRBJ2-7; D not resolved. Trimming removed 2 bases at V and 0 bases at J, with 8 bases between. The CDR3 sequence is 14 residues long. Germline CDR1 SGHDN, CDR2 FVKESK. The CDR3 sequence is CASSQQVSSYEQYF. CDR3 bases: TGTGCCAGCAGCCAACAGGTTAGCTCCTACGAGCAGTACTTC.

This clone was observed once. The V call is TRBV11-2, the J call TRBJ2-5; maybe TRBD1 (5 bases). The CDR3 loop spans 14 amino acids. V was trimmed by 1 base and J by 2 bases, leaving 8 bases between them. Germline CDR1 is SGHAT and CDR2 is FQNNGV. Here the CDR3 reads CASSLGTTQETQYF. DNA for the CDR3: TGTGCCAGCAGCTTAGGGACAACTCAAGAGACCCAGTACTTC.